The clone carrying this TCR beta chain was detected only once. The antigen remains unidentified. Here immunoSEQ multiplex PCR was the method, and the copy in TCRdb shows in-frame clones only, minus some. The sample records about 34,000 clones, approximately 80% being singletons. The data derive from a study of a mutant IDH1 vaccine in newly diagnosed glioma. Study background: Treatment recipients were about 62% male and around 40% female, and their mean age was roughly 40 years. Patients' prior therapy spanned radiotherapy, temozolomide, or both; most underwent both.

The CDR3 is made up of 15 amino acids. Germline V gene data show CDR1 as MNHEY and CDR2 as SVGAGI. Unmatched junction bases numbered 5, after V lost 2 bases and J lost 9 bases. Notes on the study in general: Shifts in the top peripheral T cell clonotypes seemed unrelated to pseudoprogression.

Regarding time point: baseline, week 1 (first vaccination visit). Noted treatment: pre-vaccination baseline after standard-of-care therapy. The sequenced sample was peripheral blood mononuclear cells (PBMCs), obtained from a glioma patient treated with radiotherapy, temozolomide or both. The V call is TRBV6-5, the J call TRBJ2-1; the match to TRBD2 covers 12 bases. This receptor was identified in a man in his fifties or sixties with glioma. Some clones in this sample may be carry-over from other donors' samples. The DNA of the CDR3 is TGTGCCAGCAGTTACGATCTAGCGGGGGGGATTGAGCAGTTCTTC. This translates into CASSYDLAGGIEQFF.